Listed below are T cell receptor beta chains from one sample, sequenced in a study of T cell responses to AZD1222 COVID-19 vaccine. Profiled with immunoSEQ multiplex PCR; TCRdb holds only in-frame clones, not every one. The sample lists approximately 110,000 clones, about 92% occurring once. Sample: peripheral blood, taken on day 0 of AZD1222 vaccination. These receptors were collected from an adult in good health. Each CDR3 is given with its conserved first and last residue. The order of the fields is J gene, D gene, clone size, V gene, CDR3 protein, CDR3 DNA. A D gene is named only where the DNA matches it firmly. The size field is filled for only some rows; it gives once, few, many or a size class.

TRBJ1-5	NA	NA	TRBV6-6	CASTEGRSQPQHF	TGTGCCAGCACTGAGGGTCGAAGTCAGCCCCAGCATTTT
TRBJ2-1	NA	NA	TRBV3-1/TRBV3-2	CASSHRGYNEQFF	TGTGCCAGCAGCCACAGGGGCTACAATGAGCAGTTCTTC
TRBJ1-5	NA	NA	TRBV18	CASSPEGGGQQPQHF	TGTGCCAGCTCACCAGAGGGGGGTGGGCAACAGCCCCAGCATTTT
TRBJ1-2	TRBD1	once	TRBV18	CASSPGDRVNYGYTF	TGTGCCAGCTCACCCGGGGACAGGGTGAACTATGGCTACACCTTC
TRBJ2-1	TRBD2	NA	TRBV3-1/TRBV3-2	CASRRTSGTHEQFF	TGTGCCAGCCGGAGGACTAGCGGAACCCATGAGCAGTTCTTC
TRBJ1-1	TRBD1	NA	TRBV10-3	CAISAQGLNTEAFF	TGTGCCATCAGCGCACAGGGGCTGAACACTGAAGCTTTCTTT
TRBJ2-2	NA	NA	TRBV6-2/TRBV6-3	CASSPSRGGTGELFF	TGTGCCAGCAGCCCCTCCCGGGGCGGGACCGGGGAGCTGTTTTTT
TRBJ2-6	TRBD1	NA	TRBV19	CATSQGAGANVLTF	TGTGCCACGAGCCAGGGGGCTGGGGCCAACGTCCTGACTTTC
TRBJ1-6	TRBD1	few	TRBV19	CASRNGQANNSPLHF	TGTGCCAGTAGAAACGGACAGGCAAATAATTCACCCCTCCACTTT
TRBJ1-4	NA	NA	TRBV6-5	CASPPGFGEKLFF	TGTGCCAGCCCCCCCGGGTTTGGGGAAAAACTGTTTTTT
TRBJ2-1	TRBD2	NA	TRBV20-1	CSASAGRANLNEQFF	TGCAGTGCTAGTGCCGGGAGGGCCAATCTGAATGAGCAGTTCTTC
TRBJ2-3	NA	NA	TRBV18	CASSPGQGSDTQYF	TGTGCCAGCTCCCCGGGGCAGGGCTCAGATACGCAGTATTTT
TRBJ1-1	NA	NA	TRBV27	CASSFNLNAEAFF	TGTGCCAGCAGTTTTAACCTAAACGCTGAAGCTTTCTTT
TRBJ1-3	NA	NA	TRBV28	CASSLYRGNTIYF	TGTGCCAGCAGTTTATACAGGGGAAACACCATATATTTT